Below, 13 T cell receptor beta chains from the same sample are listed, as sequenced in a study of blood T cells in healthy people across ages. Primed by a sample-barcoded 5' primer and a J-beta primer mix, a second PCR proceeded for about 6 to 12 cycles. TCRdb re-analysed the 5' RACE reads in MiXCR, keeping a single row per CDR3 protein. This sample yields some 730,000 distinct CDR3 sequences, of which 22% are seen a single time; roughly 22% belongs to the top ten. Sample: blood. The receptors originated from a man between 65 and 85 years old in good health.

In its sample, this clonotype was seen a few times. V is TRBV7-2 and J is TRBJ1-6, with 11 bases identical to TRBD1. The CDR3 spans 16 residues. Germline CDR1 reads SGHTA; CDR2 reads FQGNSA. Unmatched junction bases numbered 5, after V lost 5 bases and J lost 5 bases. The CDR3 nucleotides read TGTGCCAGCAGCCCCAGGACAGGGGGCAATAATTCACCCCTCCACTTT. Translating it yields CASSPRTGGNNSPLHF.

This clonotype showed up just a few times. The chain employs TRBV10-3 and TRBJ2-7; possibly TRBD1 for D (6 bases). The CDR3 sequence is 12 residues long. With 2 bases removed from V and 6 bases from J, the gap between germline ends came to 8 bases. Looked up from germline, CDR1 is ENHRY and CDR2 is SYGVKD. This CDR3 reads CAISEKGVEQYV. The CDR3 nucleotides read TGTGCCATCAGTGAGAAGGGGGTCGAGCAGTACGTC.

CDR3 DNA: TGCAGTACAACTAGGACGAACGCGGGCGAGCAGTACTTC. Translating gives CSTTRTNAGEQYF. This chain joins TRBV20-1 and TRBJ2-7; tentatively, D is TRBD2 (5 bases). The germline V gene encodes CDR1 DFQATT and CDR2 SNEGSKA (reference sequence). Trimming shortened V by 8 bases and J by 6 bases, and 20 bases separated the two germline ends. The CDR3 is 13 amino acids.

The table lists this clonotype with a few counts. The rearrangement joins TRBV20-1 to TRBJ1-2; TRBD1 might be the D (5 bases). V dropped 5 bases and J dropped 4 bases, with 14 bases sitting between them. The CDR3 covers 13 residues. Germline values: CDR1 DFQATT, CDR2 SNEGSKA (reference sequence). The CDR3 spells CSAGRREGYGYTF. The CDR3 DNA reads TGCAGTGCTGGCCGCAGGGAGGGCTATGGCTACACCTTC.

V and J are TRBV10-3 and TRBJ2-5; 10 bases line up with TRBD2. Germline V gene data show CDR1 as ENHRY and CDR2 as SYGVKD. Unmatched junction bases numbered 4, after V lost 0 bases and J lost 3 bases. The CDR3 has 16 residues. The CDR3 loop reads CAISESGTSAKETQYF. The CDR3 DNA is TGTGCCATCAGTGAGTCGGGGACTAGCGCAAAAGAGACCCAGTACTTC.

The chain links TRBV14 to TRBJ2-1; 7 nucleotides line up with TRBD2. Germline CDR1 is SGHDN and CDR2 is FVKESK. With V trimmed by 0 bases and J by 4 bases, 6 bases remained unmatched. The CDR3 is 16 amino acids. The CDR3 loop reads CASSQEGGSGYNEQFF. DNA for the CDR3: TGTGCCAGCAGCCAAGAAGGTGGTAGCGGGTACAATGAGCAGTTCTTC.

The V and J genes are TRBV5-1 and TRBJ1-5, with TRBD1 as a possible D gene (6 bases). Germline CDR1 reads SGHRS; CDR2 reads YFSETQ. There are 17 residues in the CDR3. V lost 0 bases, J lost 0 bases, and 13 bases lay in between. The CDR3 DNA sequence: TGCGCCAGCAGCTTGGGTCCAGGGGAGGATAGCAATCAGCCCCAGCATTTT. Amino acids: CASSLGPGEDSNQPQHF.

This clonotype appeared a few times. The chain recombines TRBV11-2 with TRBJ1-4, with D possibly matching TRBD1 (6 bases). V lost 3 bases to trimming and J lost 12 bases, with 8 bases between them. Germline V gene sequence: CDR1 SGHAT, CDR2 FQNNGV. This CDR3 spans 11 amino acids. CDR3 sequence (DNA): TGTGCCAGCAGCTTGGGGGGGCAACTGTTTTTT. Translating it yields CASSLGGQLFF.

There are a few counts of this clonotype. V usage is TRBV6-1 and J usage is TRBJ1-4, with D possibly matching TRBD1 (5 bases). The germline CDR1 and CDR2 sequences are MNHNS and SASEGT. This CDR3 has 15 residues. V was pared by 7 bases and J by 0 bases, with 12 bases between. The CDR3: CASTRDRATNEKLFF. The CDR3 DNA is TGTGCCAGCACCCGGGACCGAGCAACTAATGAAAAACTGTTTTTT.

This clonotype was seen ten or more times. The chain couples TRBV12-3 or TRBV12-4 to TRBJ2-3, with D hard to call. The V end lost 3 bases, the J end lost 2 bases, and 3 bases lay between the germline ends. The CDR3 sequence is 12 residues long. This CDR3 is CASSFHTDTQYF. Written as DNA, the CDR3 is TGTGCCAGCAGTTTTCACACAGATACGCAGTATTTT.

This rearrangement joins TRBV7-7 to TRBJ2-5, with no clear D. The germline CDR1 and CDR2 sequences are SSHAT and FNYEAQ (reference sequence). Trimming removed 2 bases from V and 5 bases from J, with 12 bases in between. The CDR3 is 14 amino acids. The CDR3 sequence: CASSLLNTGETQYF. Here the CDR3 DNA reads TGTGCCAGCAGCTTACTGAACACCGGGGAGACCCAGTACTTC.

There are many counts of this clonotype. The chain has TRBV6-6 and TRBJ1-6; possibly TRBD1 for D (5 bases). Germline assignment: CDR1 MNHNY and CDR2 SVGAGI (reference sequence). V was shortened by 5 bases and J by 7 bases, with 12 bases between the two germline ends. The CDR3 totals 14 residues. The chain's CDR3 is CASSPGTGNSPLHF. The CDR3 nucleotides are TGTGCCAGCAGTCCCGGGACGGGGAATTCACCCCTCCACTTT.

The V call is TRBV7-9, the J call TRBJ2-4; 11 bases are shared with TRBD1. Germline CDR1 reads SEHNR; CDR2 reads FQNEAQ (reference sequence). The CDR3 is made up of 15 amino acids. V gave up 4 bases and J gave up 6 bases; unmatched junction bases: 5. CDR3 amino acids: CASSSDRGHVNIQYF. CDR3 sequence (DNA): TGTGCCAGCAGCTCGGACAGGGGGCATGTAAACATTCAGTACTTC.